These T cell receptor beta chains were read from a single sample in a study of cytomegalovirus exposure and HLA in healthy donors. Sequencing used immunoSEQ multiplex PCR; TCRdb keeps in-frame clones, though not all of them. Altogether about 73,000 clones are present, roughly 95% being singletons, with the ten largest covering less than 3.5%. The sequencing sample was made of PBMCs. The receptor source for this set is a man younger than 35 in good health and CMV-seronegative. The CDR3 runs from the conserved cysteine through the conserved F or W. The D gene is left open where the match is weak. Some rows mark clone size as missing; the rest say once, few, many or name a class of expanded clone.

>NA|TRBD1|TRBV30|TRBJ2-7
TGTGCCTGGAGTGTGGGAAGGACAGGGGGACTATCGGGCGAGCAGTACTTC
CAWSVGRTGGLSGEQYF
>NA|TRBD1|TRBV29-1|TRBJ2-7
TGCAGCGTTGAAGTGGGACAGGGGGCGGGAGAGCAGTACTTC
CSVEVGQGAGEQYF
>NA|TRBD2|TRBV27|TRBJ2-2
TGTGCCAGCAGTTTCAGCGGGGGGGGGAACGGGGAGCTGTTTTTT
CASSFSGGGNGELFF
>NA|NA|TRBV9|TRBJ2-1
TGTGCCAGCAGCGTGGTGAAAGGACTCGGTCTTTACAATGAGCAGTTCTTC
CASSVVKGLGLYNEQFF
>once|TRBD2|TRBV7-2|TRBJ2-1
TGTGCCAGCAGCTTAACCTCAGCGGGATCCTACAATGAGCAGTTCTTC
CASSLTSAGSYNEQFF
>NA|NA|TRBV6-5|TRBJ2-1
TGTGCCAGCAGTTACCTCACCGGTGGAGTCTACAATGAGCAGTTCTTC
CASSYLTGGVYNEQFF
>NA|TRBD2|TRBV7-9|TRBJ2-5
TGTGCCAGCAGCCTCGGAGCGGGGGGTAGCCAAGAGACCCAGTACTTC
CASSLGAGGSQETQYF
>NA|TRBD1|TRBV10-3|TRBJ2-5
TGTGCCATCAGCGCCGGGACAGGGAGAGAGACCCAGTACTTC
CAISAGTGRETQYF
>NA|TRBD1|TRBV27|TRBJ2-7
TGTGCCAGCAGCACCGGGACAGGAGTCTACGAGCAGTACTTC
CASSTGTGVYEQYF
>NA|NA|TRBV28|TRBJ1-1
TGTGCCACCCGGAGTCCTGAAGCTTTCTTT
CATRSPEAFF
>NA|NA|TRBV2|TRBJ1-2
TGTGCCAGCACAGGCGGGGGCTACACCTTC
CASTGGGYTF
>NA|NA|TRBV6-5|TRBJ2-5
TGTGCCAGCACCACAGGGTCGGGGGAGACCCAGTACTTC
CASTTGSGETQYF
>NA|TRBD1|TRBV19|TRBJ1-2
TGTGCCAGTAGTATAGACCTAGGACAGGGGGTCTCTGGCTACACCTTC
CASSIDLGQGVSGYTF
>NA|NA|TRBV19|TRBJ1-4
TGTGCCAGTGAGGTCCGGGGATCCAAGAAACTGTTTTTT
CASEVRGSKKLFF
>NA|NA|TRBV29-1|TRBJ2-2
TGCAGCGTTGAAGAGGGGTCAGGGACCGGGGAGCTGTTTTTT
CSVEEGSGTGELFF
>NA|NA|TRBV9|TRBJ1-1
TGTGCCAGCAGCCCTACCAGGGGTCAGAACACTGAAGCTTTCTTT
CASSPTRGQNTEAFF
>once|NA|TRBV13|TRBJ2-2
TGTGCCAGCAGCAATCGCAGGGAGGCCGGGGAGCTGTTTTTT
CASSNRREAGELFF
>NA|NA|TRBV7-8|TRBJ2-3
TGTGCCAGCGCAATAGCGCAAAGAAGGTATACGCAGTATTTT
CASAIAQRRYTQYF
>few|NA|TRBV6-1|TRBJ1-5
TGTGCCAGCAGCACAGGGATCAATCAGCCCCAGCATTTT
CASSTGINQPQHF
>NA|TRBD1|TRBV10-3|TRBJ1-5
TGTGCCATCAGTGAAGGGACAGGGGGGAGCGGCAATCAGCCCCAGCATTTT
CAISEGTGGSGNQPQHF
>once|TRBD1|TRBV2|TRBJ2-7
TGTGCCAGCCGACGGACAGGGGGCGAGCAGTACTTC
CASRRTGGEQYF
>once|TRBD1|TRBV11-2|TRBJ1-4
TGTGCCAGCAGCTCAGTTCACCTATTCCGGGACAGCAATGAAAAACTGTTTTTT
CASSSVHLFRDSNEKLFF
>NA|TRBD1|TRBV7-9|TRBJ2-1
TGTGCCAGCAGCCCCCGGGACAGGGTCTACAATGAGCAGTTCTTC
CASSPRDRVYNEQFF
>NA|TRBD2|TRBV7-2|TRBJ2-5
TGTGCCAGCAGCTTATCGGGAGGGGACGAGACCCAGTACTTC
CASSLSGGDETQYF
>NA|TRBD2|TRBV6-1|TRBJ2-3
TGTGCCAGTATAGCGGGGTGGGGCACAGATACGCAGTATTTT
CASIAGWGTDTQYF
>NA|NA|TRBV11-3|TRBJ2-3
TGTGCCAGCAGCTCCTGGGGGGAAATGGATACGCAGTATTTT
CASSSWGEMDTQYF
>NA|TRBD1|TRBV11-2|TRBJ2-1
TGTGCCAGCAGCCCCGTCCAGGGGGCCTATGAGCAGTTCTTC
CASSPVQGAYEQFF